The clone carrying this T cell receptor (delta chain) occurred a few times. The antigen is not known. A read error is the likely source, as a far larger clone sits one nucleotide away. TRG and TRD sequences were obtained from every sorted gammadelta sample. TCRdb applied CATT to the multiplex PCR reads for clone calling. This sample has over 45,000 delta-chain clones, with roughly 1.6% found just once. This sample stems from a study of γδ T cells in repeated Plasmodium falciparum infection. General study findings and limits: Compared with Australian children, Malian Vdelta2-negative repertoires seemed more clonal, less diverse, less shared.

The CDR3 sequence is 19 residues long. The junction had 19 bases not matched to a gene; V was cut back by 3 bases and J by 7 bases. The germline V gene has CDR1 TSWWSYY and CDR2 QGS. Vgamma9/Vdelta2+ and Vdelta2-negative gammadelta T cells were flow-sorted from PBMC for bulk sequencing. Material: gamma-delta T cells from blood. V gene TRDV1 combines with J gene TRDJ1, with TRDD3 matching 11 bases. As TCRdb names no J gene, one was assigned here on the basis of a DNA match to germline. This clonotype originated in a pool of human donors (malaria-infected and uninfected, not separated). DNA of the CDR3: TGTGCTCTTGGGGAGCTCCCCACTGTCTGGGGGATACTGAGGGTTAAACTCATCTTT. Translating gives CALGELPTVWGILRVKLIF.